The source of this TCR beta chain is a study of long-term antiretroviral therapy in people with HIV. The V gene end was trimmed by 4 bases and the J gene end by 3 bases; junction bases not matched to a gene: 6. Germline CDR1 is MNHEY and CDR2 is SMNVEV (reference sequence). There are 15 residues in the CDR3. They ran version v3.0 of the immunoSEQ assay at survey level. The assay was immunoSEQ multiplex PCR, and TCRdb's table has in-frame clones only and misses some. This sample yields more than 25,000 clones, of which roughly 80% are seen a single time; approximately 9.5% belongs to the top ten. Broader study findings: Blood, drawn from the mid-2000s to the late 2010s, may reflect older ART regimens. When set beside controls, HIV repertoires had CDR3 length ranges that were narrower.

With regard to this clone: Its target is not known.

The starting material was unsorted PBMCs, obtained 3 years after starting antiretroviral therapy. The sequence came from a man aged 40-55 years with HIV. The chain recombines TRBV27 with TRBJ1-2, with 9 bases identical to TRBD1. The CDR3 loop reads CASSSPTGGDYGYTF. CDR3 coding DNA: TGTGCCAGCAGTTCCCCCACAGGGGGCGACTATGGCTACACCTTC.